Each of the 4 T cell receptor beta chains below was sequenced from the same sample in a study of blood T cell repertoires in COVID-19. The protocol was immunoSEQ multiplex PCR, while the TCRdb copy is restricted to in-frame clones and leaves out a portion. This table holds just over 90,000 clones, almost 90% found once. Specimen: peripheral blood. These receptors were collected from a human donor with active COVID-19. The donor label of this sample is uncertain.

The chain couples TRBV5-8 to TRBJ2-7, with D uncertain. Germline loops: CDR1 SGHTS, CDR2 YDEGEE. V lost 0 bases and J lost 5, with 6 bases in between. The CDR3 consists of 12 residues. In DNA form, the CDR3 reads TGTGCCAGCAGCTTGGGGCTCCACGAGCAGTACTTC. It specifies CASSLGLHEQYF.

The V call is TRBV7-9, the J call TRBJ2-3, with D unclear. Trimming shortened V by 1 base and J by 3 bases, and 8 bases separated the two germline ends. Looked up from germline, CDR1 is SEHNR and CDR2 is FQNEAQ (reference sequence). This CDR3 spans 14 amino acids. CDR3 residues: CASSLGVRTDTQYF. Here the CDR3 DNA reads TGTGCCAGCAGCTTAGGTGTCAGGACAGATACGCAGTATTTT.

The rearrangement links TRBV18 to TRBJ1-4; TRBD1 agrees at 7 bases. Trimming removed 0 bases from V and 7 bases from J; junction bases left unmatched: 8. CDR1 is KGHSH and CDR2 is LQKENI in the germline V gene. This CDR3 has 16 residues. The CDR3 sequence: CASSPPRQGGSEKLFF. As DNA, the CDR3 is TGTGCCAGCTCACCACCGCGACAGGGAGGAAGTGAAAAACTGTTTTTT.

This chain joins TRBV4-3 and TRBJ2-7, with 9 bases lining up with TRBD2. The CDR3 consists of 16 residues. V lost 0 bases and J lost 0; bases outside the gene matches: 3. CDR1 and CDR2 from the germline V gene are LGHNA and YSLEER. The CDR3 is CASSQDYSGSSYEQYF. In nucleotides, the CDR3 is TGCGCCAGCAGCCAAGATTATAGCGGGAGCTCCTACGAGCAGTACTTC.